Shown below are 21 T cell receptor beta chains from a single sample sequenced in a study of CXCR3-negative and CXCR3-positive naive CD8 T cells (dated by TCRdb to between 2018 and 2020). Findings and caveats that apply to the study as a whole: Compared with CXCR3-negative naive cells, CXCR3-positive naive cells had TRB CDR3s with higher hydrophobicity (lower Kidera factor 4), lower energy, and higher strength and volume indices.

Their specific antigens are unknown. Data came from a NextSeq 550. The Human TCR Profiling Kit (MiLaboratory) was used to make UMI-labeled 5' RACE TRB cDNA libraries. The reads were reprocessed in TCRdb, with one entry per CDR3 protein sequence and no accompanying DNA. The sample has tens of thousands of distinct CDR3 sequences on record. Clones ranked in the top ten supply approximately 0.54% of the sample. Material: naive CXCR3+ CD8+ T cells from blood. What the cell subset or site label conveys for this sample: CD45RO-CCR7+CD27+CD95- naive CD8+ T cells expressing CXCR3 (TNR3+). These receptors originate from a human donor in good health. Some clones in this sample may be carry-over from other donors' samples.

This rearrangement joins TRBV6-5 to TRBJ2-1; the TCRdb D gene call, TRBD1, has no DNA to confirm it. Germline CDR1 and CDR2: MNHEY and SVGAGI. There are 15 residues in the CDR3. The CDR3: CASSPGTEPYNEQFF.

The chain carries TRBV7-2 and TRBJ2-1. The length of the CDR3 is 13 residues. The germline CDR1 and CDR2 sequences are SGHTA and FQGNSA. CDR3 in amino acids: CASSYGMYNEQFF.

The chain employs TRBV5-1 and TRBJ1-2; the D call from TCRdb, TRBD1, cannot be confirmed without DNA. The CDR3 contains 16 residues. Germline CDR1 and CDR2: SGHRS and YFSETQ. CDR3 in amino acids: CASSLWGRGEVNGYTF.

The rearrangement joins TRBV29-1 to TRBJ2-1. This CDR3 spans 13 amino acids. Germline loops: CDR1 SQVTM, CDR2 ANQGSEA. CDR3: CSVETISYNEQFF.

V gene TRBV2 combines with J gene TRBJ2-3; with no DNA, the TCRdb D assignment of TRBD2 cannot be verified. CDR3 length: 15 amino acids. CDR1 is SNHLY, CDR2 FYNNEI, per germline. The CDR3 protein is CASRLGLGGTDTQYF.

The chain employs TRBV6-5 and TRBJ2-2; the D call of TRBD1 rests on TCRdb alone, since no DNA is present to check it. The CDR3 extends over 16 amino acids. Germline V CDR1 and CDR2: MNHEY, SVGAGI. The CDR3 sequence is CASSYSGGGNTGELFF.

The chain is built from TRBV6-5 and TRBJ2-7; TCRdb's D call, TRBD2, is unchecked because there is no DNA. The CDR3 contains 16 residues. Germline V lookup: CDR1 MNHEY, CDR2 SVGAGI. CDR3 protein: CASSPLISGGLYEQYF.

The V call is TRBV15, the J call TRBJ1-3; TCRdb's D call of TRBD1 is untestable without DNA. Per the germline V gene, CDR1 is LNHNV and CDR2 is YYDKDF (reference sequence). CDR3 length equals 16 residues. The CDR3 reads CATSREWTGSGNTIYF. The full variable domain, rest sourced from reference TRBV15 and TRBJ1-3, is DAMVIQNPRYQVTQFGKPVTLSCSQTLNHNVMYWYQQKSSQAPKLLFHYYDKDFNNEADTPDNFQSRRPNTSFCFLDIRSPGLGDTAMYLCATSREWTGSGNTIYFGEGSWLTVV.

The chain joins TRBV24-1 to TRBJ1-5; the TCRdb call, TRBD1, lacks DNA for checking. In germline, CDR1 is KGHDR, CDR2 SFDVKD. This CDR3 has 14 amino acids. The CDR3 sequence: CATSGGELNQPQHF.

The chain uses TRBV7-6 and TRBJ2-1; absent DNA, TCRdb's TRBD2 call cannot be checked. CDR1 and CDR2 from the germline V gene are SGHVS and FNYEAQ. The CDR3 has 15 residues. The CDR3 loop is CASSLVSGEYNEQFF.

The rearrangement uses TRBV7-8 and TRBJ2-7. This CDR3 spans 15 amino acids. Germline V gene lookup returns CDR1 SGHVS and CDR2 FQNEAQ. The CDR3: CASSSPQYRGYEQYF.

V gene TRBV23-1 combines with J gene TRBJ2-2. TRBV23-1 is filed as an ORF, its function uncertain. CDR3 length equals 16 residues. The CDR3 reads CASSQAGYANTGELFF.

The V call is TRBV25-1, the J call TRBJ2-7; TCRdb's assignment of TRBD1 cannot be checked, as there is no DNA. This CDR3 region has 16 residues. Germline CDR1 MGHDK, CDR2 SYGVNS. The CDR3: CASSDPFGTGGYEQYF.

The V and J genes are TRBV6-2 or TRBV6-3 and TRBJ2-1. Per germline, CDR1 MNHEY and CDR2 SVGEGT. There are 17 residues in the CDR3. CDR3 sequence: CASSYSRDLSSYNEQFF.

The chain links TRBV28 to TRBJ2-1; the D call of TRBD1 rests on TCRdb alone, since no DNA is present to check it. Germline V gives CDR1 MDHEN, CDR2 SYDVKM. CDR3 length: 16 residues. CDR3 protein: CASSPGQGLEYNEQFF.

This chain joins TRBV12-3 or TRBV12-4 and TRBJ2-3; the TRBD1 assignment by TCRdb is unverifiable without DNA. The CDR3 has 16 residues. The CDR3 sequence is CASSSIGTGGLGTQYF.

The chain links TRBV28 to TRBJ2-7; the TRBD1 assignment by TCRdb is unverifiable without DNA. Germline V lookup: CDR1 MDHEN, CDR2 SYDVKM. The CDR3 contains 15 residues. CDR3 loop: CASCLLGTGSYEQYF.

The chain's CDR3 is CASIKSGQKYNEQFF. The chain recombines TRBV28 with TRBJ2-1; TCRdb indicates TRBD2, and absent DNA this call remains unverified. CDR1 MDHEN and CDR2 SYDVKM come from the germline V gene. This CDR3 has 15 residues.

The chain carries TRBV2 and TRBJ2-1; TCRdb proposes TRBD2, but this gene call is untestable without DNA. The CDR3 is 12 amino acids. Germline CDR1 reads SNHLY; CDR2 reads FYNNEI. The CDR3 reads CARGLARNEQFF.

The chain links TRBV7-2 to TRBJ2-7; the D call of TRBD1 rests on TCRdb alone, since no DNA is present to check it. This CDR3 is 14 amino acids long. CDR1 is SGHTA and CDR2 is FQGNSA in the germline V gene. CDR3 residues: CASSRRDDPTVQYF.

The gene calls are TRBV12-3 or TRBV12-4 and TRBJ2-1; TCRdb calls TRBD1, which cannot be checked without DNA. CDR3 length: 15 amino acids. The CDR3 sequence: CASVRWVAGGNEQFF.